The 5 T cell receptor beta chains listed next were all sequenced from one sample in a study of cytomegalovirus exposure and HLA in healthy donors. 13 Jbeta primers and 60 Vbeta primers were used for the PCR. Measured with immunoSEQ multiplex PCR; TCRdb has only the in-frame clones, and not every one. The sample includes some 110,000 clones, around 80% of them seen just once. Sequencing input: PBMCs. All receptors derive from a man aged 25 to 45 in good health and CMV-seropositive.

V and J are TRBV6-5 and TRBJ1-1, with 8 bases identical to TRBD1. Germline CDR1 MNHEY, CDR2 SVGAGI. This CDR3 spans 13 amino acids. V was clipped by 5 bases and J by 8 bases; unmatched bases: 7. The CDR3 DNA reads TGTGCCAGCAGTGAAACCGGACAGGGCGAAGCTTTCTTT. It yields the protein CASSETGQGEAFF.

This clone was counted a few times. The CDR3 reads CASVRNTEAFF. The CDR3 DNA sequence: TGTGCCAGTGTCAGGAACACTGAAGCTTTCTTT. This rearrangement joins TRBV19 to TRBJ1-1; unclear D gene. The germline V and J ends were trimmed by 8 bases and 1 base, with 5 bases remaining between them. Germline V gene data show CDR1 as LNHDA and CDR2 as SQIVND (reference sequence). The CDR3 consists of 11 residues. Supplemented by reference TRBV19 and TRBJ1-1, the full variable domain reads DGGITQSPKYLFRKEGQNVTLSCEQNLNHDAMYWYRQDPGQGLRLIYYSQIVNDFQKGDIAEGYSVSREKKESFPLTVTSAQKNPTAFYLCASVRNTEAFFGQGTRLTVV.

The V and J genes are TRBV5-1 and TRBJ2-5; TRBD2 might be the D (6 bases). Trimming took 0 bases from V and 3 from J, leaving 15 bases between them. Germline V gives CDR1 SGHRS, CDR2 YFSETQ. The CDR3 consists of 16 residues. The CDR3 reads CASSLGVLANEETQYF. The CDR3 DNA reads TGCGCCAGCAGCTTGGGGGTGCTAGCGAACGAAGAGACCCAGTACTTC.

This clone was observed a few times. The CDR3 region has the DNA TGTGCCAGCAGCTTAGGACAGGGGGCTGGAGAGACCCAGTACTTC. Protein product: CASSLGQGAGETQYF. V usage is TRBV7-9 and J usage is TRBJ2-5; 10 nucleotides align to TRBD1. The CDR3 loop spans 15 amino acids. Germline V gives CDR1 SEHNR, CDR2 FQNEAQ (reference sequence). J gave up 4 bases and V 1 base, and 3 bases lay outside the gene matches.

This chain connects TRBV11-2 to TRBJ1-1, with a tentative D call TRBD1 (6 bases). Per the germline V gene, CDR1 is SGHAT and CDR2 is FQNNGV. Trimming removed 5 bases at V and 5 bases at J, with 18 bases between. CDR3 size: 15 residues. This CDR3 reads CASSTRHPQGTEAFF. CDR3 in DNA: TGTGCCAGCAGCACAAGACACCCCCAGGGGACTGAAGCTTTCTTT. Full variable domain (rest looked up from reference TRBV11-2 and TRBJ1-1): EAGVAQSPRYKIIEKRQSVAFWCNPISGHATLYWYQQILGQGPKLLIQFQNNGVVDDSQLPKDRFSAERLKGVDSTLKIQPAKLEDSAVYLCASSTRHPQGTEAFFGQGTRLTVV.